This T cell receptor (beta chain) stems from a study of blood T cell repertoires in COVID-19. As for the study in general: The cDNA or gDNA used as material had been derived from T cells, B-cell-depleted T cells, or PBMCs.

In the authors' workflow: Estimation of nucleated cell counts was performed using reference gene primer amplification. Only in-frame clones appear in the TCRdb table, and some are missing; sequencing was by immunoSEQ multiplex PCR. V and J calls plus clone size are reproduced from that table; the DNA served to infer D and trimming. The data contain some 140,000 clones, nearly 80% of them singletons. Germline V gives CDR1 KGHSH, CDR2 LQKENI. The CDR3 loop spans 14 amino acids. V dropped 2 bases and J dropped 1 base, with 6 bases sitting between them. Remarks on this clone: This sample includes further DNA sequences coding for the same CDR3.

This receptor was taken from a man at least 80 years old with acute or convalescent COVID-19. The chain uses TRBV18 and TRBJ1-5, with D perhaps TRBD1 (5 bases). Sequencing input: peripheral blood. Here the CDR3 reads CASSPGGSNQPQHF. The CDR3 bases are TGTGCCAGCTCACCAGGGGGGAGCAATCAGCCCCAGCATTTT.